This T cell receptor beta chain was found in a study of blood T cell repertoires in COVID-19 (TCRdb year 2020). Broadly, across the study: Samples from collaborators originated in the United States, Italy and Spain and spanned both the acute and convalescent phases of COVID-19. The samples were drawn from the first 160 participants of the ongoing ImmuneRACE study and from roughly 1,300 subjects provided by 6 global collaborators. HLA class I and class II types, where available, came from metadata supplied by the sample provider rather than from assay-based typing. Subjects who had been exposed to COVID-19, were actively infected with it, or had recovered from it provided the deeply sampled blood TCRbeta repertoires that made up the dataset. The prospective study material was composed of cDNA or gDNA derived from T cells, B-cell-depleted T cells, or PBMCs. Sample metadata almost always included a de-identified subject ID, COVID-19 status, age in years and sex. The repertoires were made available in a free public database intended to serve as a resource for research on the immune response to SARS-CoV-2. Broader findings and caveats from the paper: The amount of clinical and demographic metadata varied by source and participant and was provided uncurated.

Relative to germline, V is 3 bases shorter and J is 0 bases shorter, with 9 bases between their ends. Inclusive of the bounding cysteine and phenylalanine, the CDR3 is 15 residues long. Just CDR3 DNA is preserved here, 45 bases in frame from base 1. CDR1 and CDR2 are read off the germline V gene (reference sequence) as LNHNV and YYDKDF. On this clone itself: What this receptor recognizes is not known. It has no much larger one-base neighbor in the sample; base qualities were not kept.

Collaborating institutions collected whole blood in K2EDTA tubes following their own protocols. For TCRbeta analysis, collaborator samples were shipped as frozen whole blood, as isolated PBMCs, or as DNA extracted from either sample type. The immunoSEQ Assay, a bias-controlled multiplex PCR, was used to amplify TCRbeta CDR3 regions from genomic DNA. For the original study's pipeline: Nucleated cell counts per sample were estimated from amplification of reference gene primers within the assay. To quantify the absolute abundance of each unique TCRbeta CDR3 rearrangement, sequence reads were collapsed and filtered. For each sample, productive Simpson clonality was calculated by taking the square root of Simpson's diversity index across productive rearrangements. TCRdb took this table from immuneACCESS and kept in-frame rearrangements with V and J called. Such tables lack part of the clones; where checked against another copy, unresolved V genes explain under half of the gap, and the rest is unexplained. The V and J calls and clone size are taken from that table; D and trimming were inferred from the DNA. This sample lists about 73,000 clones; more than 90% were detected once. The ten largest account for approximately 16% of the sample.

The rearrangement joined TRBV15 to TRBJ1-5, with no confident D gene call. This receptor was identified in a woman of 80 years or more with active or convalescent COVID-19. Sequences were obtained from peripheral blood. Here the CDR3 is given as CATSRDFYSNQPQHF. The DNA sequence reads TGTGCCACCAGCAGGGACTTTTATAGCAATCAGCCCCAGCATTTT. With the rest looked up from the reference TRBV15 and TRBJ1-5 genes rather than sequenced, the full variable domain is DAMVIQNPRYQVTQFGKPVTLSCSQTLNHNVMYWYQQKSSQAPKLLFHYYDKDFNNEADTPDNFQSRRPNTSFCFLDIRSPGLGDTAMYLCATSRDFYSNQPQHFGDGTRLSIL.